The 30 T cell receptor beta chains reported below all come from one sample, sequenced in a study of shared clonotypes between healthy human individuals. Profiling relied on immunoSEQ multiplex PCR, and the TCRdb table lists in-frame clones only, not all of them. The table shows over 1.5 million clones, with nearly 99% occurring only once. The sequencing input was naive CD4+ T cells sorted from blood. Subset meaning: CD45RA+ positively selected. Every receptor here comes from a young man in good health.

Turning to this clone: Distinct nucleotide sequences in the sample also encode this CDR3. V and J are TRBV27 and TRBJ2-1, with 14 bases aligning to TRBD2. V dropped 6 bases and J dropped 6; count of bases not matched to a gene: 1. Germline V gene data show CDR1 as MNHEY and CDR2 as SMNVEV (reference sequence). This CDR3 is built from 14 residues. The CDR3 region has the DNA TGTGCCAGCAGGGGACTAGCGGGGGCCAATGAGCAGTTCTTC. Its translation: CASRGLAGANEQFF.

The V and J genes are TRBV6-5 and TRBJ1-5; D is possibly TRBD1 (6 bases). Germline V lookup: CDR1 MNHEY, CDR2 SVGAGI. There are 16 residues in the CDR3. V shed 0 bases and J shed 5 bases, with 14 bases lying between them. The CDR3 DNA reads TGTGCCAGCAGTTACTCTGGGGGGGCGCAGGATCAGCCCCAGCATTTT. This gives the protein CASSYSGGAQDQPQHF.

The V gene is TRBV5-1, the J gene TRBJ2-7; 7 nucleotides align to TRBD1. J lost 6 bases, V lost 4 bases, and 7 bases had no gene match. Germline V CDR1 and CDR2: SGHRS, YFSETQ. CDR3 length: 13 residues. The CDR3 bases are TGCGCCAGCAGCACGCAGACAGGGAGCGAGCAGTACTTC. As protein: CASSTQTGSEQYF.

This clone was recorded only once. This chain joins TRBV5-4 and TRBJ2-7, with 8 bases identical to TRBD1. The CDR3 is 16 amino acids. Trimming removed 5 bases from V and 1 base from J; junction bases left unmatched: 11. Germline assignment: CDR1 SGHNT and CDR2 YYREEE (reference sequence). Here the CDR3 reads CASSPKNDRGSYEQYF. DNA for the CDR3: TGTGCCAGCAGTCCGAAGAATGACAGGGGTTCCTACGAGCAGTACTTC.

This clone was observed once. The CDR3 nucleotides are TGCAGCCCGGTTCTGAGCACTGAAGCTTTCTTT. As protein: CSPVLSTEAFF. V gene TRBV29-1 combines with J gene TRBJ1-1; D is unresolved. Germline loops: CDR1 SQVTM, CDR2 ANQGSEA. Trimming cost V 8 bases and J 4 bases, with 11 bases left between them. This CDR3 region has 11 residues.

The genes are TRBV5-7 and TRBJ2-5; TRBD2 might be the D (6 bases). TRBV5-7 carries the ORF label, with uncertain function. This CDR3 spans 13 amino acids. Between the trimmed V and J ends, which lost 6 bases and 4 bases, there was a span of 13 bases. The CDR3 loop is CASTWDLAETQYF. In DNA form, the CDR3 reads TGTGCCAGCACCTGGGACTTGGCAGAGACCCAGTACTTC.

The chain is built from TRBV6-5 and TRBJ2-7; D tentatively reads TRBD1 or TRBD2 (6 bases each). Trimming stripped 6 bases from V and 4 bases from J, with 19 bases between. CDR3 length: 15 residues. Germline V CDR1 and CDR2: MNHEY, SVGAGI. DNA of the CDR3: TGTGCCAGCAGAGAGGCCCGGGGGCGCTTTTACGAGCAGTACTTC. It translates to CASREARGRFYEQYF.

This clone was recorded only once. Different DNA sequences within this sample yield the same CDR3. The rearrangement links TRBV28 to TRBJ2-7; a possible D gene is TRBD2 (7 bases). Germline CDR1 is MDHEN and CDR2 is SYDVKM. The CDR3 runs to 14 residues. Trimming removed 7 bases from V and 2 bases from J, with 15 bases in between. The CDR3 DNA is TGTGCCAGCACCCTAGGGGGGGCAACCTACGAGCAGTACTTC. It yields the protein CASTLGGATYEQYF.

Remarks on this clone: The sample holds other DNA sequences that translate to the same CDR3. The rearrangement links TRBV5-4 to TRBJ2-2; a possible D gene is TRBD2 (6 bases). Germline lookup yields CDR1 SGHNT and CDR2 YYREEE (reference sequence). The CDR3 loop spans 15 amino acids. Trimming removed 0 bases from V and 1 base from J, with 7 bases in between. The CDR3 nucleotides read TGTGCCAGCAGCTTGGCCGGGAGGAACACCGGGGAGCTGTTTTTT. Its translation is CASSLAGRNTGELFF.

This chain joins TRBV18 and TRBJ2-2, with 9 positions matching TRBD2. The junction had 10 bases not matched to a gene; V was cut back by 3 bases and J by 5 bases. Germline CDR1 reads KGHSH; CDR2 reads LQKENI. The CDR3 length is 17 residues. DNA of the CDR3: TGTGCCAGCTCACCCCTCTCGACTAGCGGAATGACCGGGGAGCTGTTTTTT. Protein: CASSPLSTSGMTGELFF.

With respect to this clone: Other DNA sequences in the same sample also yield this CDR3. This chain joins TRBV6-1 and TRBJ1-1; 8 bases are a match to TRBD1. The CDR3 consists of 13 residues. CDR1 is MNHNS, CDR2 SASEGT, per germline. V dropped 6 bases and J dropped 2; count of bases not matched to a gene: 2. As DNA, the CDR3 is TGTGCCAGCAGCGACAGGGGAAACACTGAAGCTTTCTTT. Translation: CASSDRGNTEAFF.

V gene TRBV2 combines with J gene TRBJ2-3; 7 bases match TRBD2. This CDR3 region has 15 residues. The ends lost 6 bases at V and 4 bases at J; junction bases unmatched: 10. The V gene's germline CDR1 is SNHLY and CDR2 FYNNEI. The CDR3 DNA follows: TGTGCCAGCAGGATACTAGCGAACTACGCAGATACGCAGTATTTT. It encodes CASRILANYADTQYF.

The table lists this clone with a count of one. This same CDR3 is encoded by further DNA sequences in the sample. The chain joins TRBV6-1 to TRBJ1-3, with D uncertain. V was clipped by 3 bases and J by 1 base, with 4 bases between them. CDR3 length: 13 amino acids. In germline, CDR1 is MNHNS, CDR2 SASEGT. DNA of the CDR3: TGTGCCAGCAGTGAGGTGTCTGGAAACACCATATATTTT. This gives the protein CASSEVSGNTIYF.

The chain is built from TRBV28 and TRBJ1-1; 10 bases map to TRBD1. Trimming took 4 bases from V and 4 from J; bases not matched to a gene: 6. The CDR3 runs to 15 residues. CDR1 is MDHEN, CDR2 SYDVKM, per germline. The CDR3 DNA follows: TGTGCCAGCAGTTCTAGGTGGACAGGGGGCACTGAAGCTTTCTTT. Translation: CASSSRWTGGTEAFF. Looking up the rest from reference TRBV28 and TRBJ1-1 gives the full variable domain: DVKVTQSSRYLVKRTGEKVFLECVQDMDHENMFWYRQDPGLGLRLIYFSYDVKMKEKGDIPEGYSVSREKKERFSLILESASTNQTSMYLCASSSRWTGGTEAFFGQGTRLTVV.

The chain recombines TRBV7-2 with TRBJ2-5, with a tentative D call TRBD1 (6 bases). Trimming pared 3 bases from V and 4 bases from J, leaving 15 bases between. Germline loops: CDR1 SGHTA, CDR2 FQGNSA. This CDR3 has 15 residues. CDR3 bases: TGTGCCAGCAGCTTTGGGCAGGGGTTTGGAGAGACCCAGTACTTC. Translating gives CASSFGQGFGETQYF.

DNA for the CDR3: TGCGCCAGCAGCCAAGTCGGACTGGCGAATGAAAAACTGTTTTTT. Amino acids: CASSQVGLANEKLFF. The chain is built from TRBV4-1 and TRBJ1-4; no clear D gene. The germline CDR1 and CDR2 sequences are MGHRA and YSYEKL. V was pared by 1 base and J by 5 bases, with 11 bases between. The length of the CDR3 is 15 residues.

About this clone itself: This sample also contains other DNA sequences that code for the same CDR3. J is TRBJ1-1 and V is TRBV25-1; a possible D gene is TRBD1 (5 bases). CDR1 MGHDK and CDR2 SYGVNS come from the germline V gene. With 6 bases removed from V and 3 bases from J, the gap between germline ends came to 11 bases. This CDR3 region has 13 residues. CDR3 sequence reads: CASRGRGDTEAFF. Written as DNA, the CDR3 is TGTGCCAGCAGGGGGCGGGGGGACACTGAAGCTTTCTTT.

The rearrangement links TRBV7-2 to TRBJ2-7; 7 bases match TRBD1. Germline V lookup: CDR1 SGHTA, CDR2 FQGNSA. With V trimmed by 1 base and J by 7 bases, 10 bases remained unmatched. The CDR3 loop spans 15 amino acids. CDR3 protein: CASSLGRDSPREQYF. Written as DNA, the CDR3 is TGTGCCAGCAGCTTAGGCCGGGACAGCCCTAGGGAGCAGTACTTC. The full variable domain, its missing parts supplied by reference TRBV7-2 and TRBJ2-7, is GAGVSQSPSNKVTEKGKDVELRCDPISGHTALYWYRQSLGQGLEFLIYFQGNSAPDKSGLPSDRFSAERTGGSVSTLTIQRTQQEDSAVYLCASSLGRDSPREQYFGPGTRLTVT.

The chain couples TRBV28 to TRBJ2-7; 8 bases line up with TRBD1. J was trimmed by 3 bases and V by 9 bases; bases with no gene match: 4. Germline CDR1 and CDR2: MDHEN and SYDVKM. This CDR3 has 12 amino acids. The CDR3 DNA is TGTGCCAGTAGAGACAGGGGCTACGAGCAGTACTTC. This encodes CASRDRGYEQYF.

The rearrangement uses TRBV6-1 and TRBJ2-7, with D possibly called TRBD1 or TRBD2 (5 bases each). The CDR3 consists of 15 residues. V was cut by 0 bases and J by 2 bases, with 11 bases left in between. In germline, CDR1 is MNHNS, CDR2 SASEGT. CDR3 in amino acids: CASSEARDRAYEQYF. The CDR3 DNA follows: TGTGCCAGCAGTGAAGCGAGGGACCGTGCCTACGAGCAGTACTTC.

The rearrangement uses TRBV7-2 and TRBJ2-2; TRBD1 matches 8 bases. There are 15 residues in the CDR3. Germline lookup yields CDR1 SGHTA and CDR2 FQGNSA. J lost 6 bases, V lost 5 bases, and 8 bases had no gene match. The CDR3 protein is CASSRQGAPPGELFF. The CDR3 region has the DNA TGTGCCAGCAGCAGGCAGGGGGCGCCCCCCGGGGAGCTGTTTTTT.

This chain connects TRBV19 to TRBJ2-3, with D maybe TRBD2 (5 bases). The CDR3 covers 14 residues. Germline assignment: CDR1 LNHDA and CDR2 SQIVND (reference sequence). V was shortened by 3 bases and J by 1 base, with 8 bases between the two germline ends. The CDR3 sequence is CASSMSSRTDTQYF. The CDR3 coding sequence is TGTGCCAGTAGTATGTCTAGCCGCACAGATACGCAGTATTTT.

The rearrangement uses TRBV7-6 and TRBJ2-1; TRBD2 aligns across 12 bases. The V gene end was trimmed by 5 bases and the J gene end by 4 bases; junction bases not matched to a gene: 12. Per the germline V gene, CDR1 is SGHVS and CDR2 is FNYEAQ. This CDR3 spans 18 amino acids. The CDR3: CASSHAPLAGGRYNEQFF. The DNA for the CDR3 is TGTGCCAGCAGCCACGCCCCACTAGCGGGAGGACGGTACAATGAGCAGTTCTTC.

The chain links TRBV28 to TRBJ1-5, with no clear D. Trimming removed 4 bases at V and 9 bases at J, with 7 bases between. The V gene's germline CDR1 is MDHEN and CDR2 SYDVKM. The CDR3 spans 11 residues. In DNA, the CDR3 is TGTGCCAGCAGTTATGGAGGGCCCCAGCATTTT. This gives the protein CASSYGGPQHF.

The gene calls are TRBV5-8 and TRBJ1-3; possible D gene TRBD1, 5 bases. CDR1 and CDR2 (germline): SGHTS, YDEGEE. This CDR3 is built from 16 residues. With 4 bases removed from V and 0 bases from J, the gap between germline ends came to 14 bases. This CDR3 reads CASSRSIDSSGNTIYF. CDR3 DNA: TGTGCCAGCAGCCGTTCCATTGACAGCTCTGGAAACACCATATATTTT.

The chain carries TRBV6-1 and TRBJ1-4; TRBD1 is a possible D gene (6 bases). V gave up 1 base and J gave up 7 bases, with 16 bases separating them. CDR3 length: 16 residues. The germline V gene encodes CDR1 MNHNS and CDR2 SASEGT. The CDR3 DNA reads as TGTGCCAGCAGTGAAGTGCCCATGGGGGGCAGTGAAAAACTGTTTTTT. It is translated as CASSEVPMGGSEKLFF.

The chain links TRBV29-1 to TRBJ2-1, with D perhaps given as TRBD1 or TRBD2 (5 bases each). This CDR3 contains 13 residues. Per germline, CDR1 SQVTM and CDR2 ANQGSEA. The V and J ends lost 5 bases and 9 bases respectively, with 17 bases between them. This CDR3 reads CSVHRDPLSEQFF. In DNA, the CDR3 is TGCAGCGTTCACCGGGACCCCCTCAGTGAGCAGTTCTTC.

The CDR3 loop reads CASSLAPNSYNEQFF. DNA for the CDR3: TGTGCCAGCAGCCTAGCGCCGAATTCCTACAATGAGCAGTTCTTC. V gene TRBV6-5 combines with J gene TRBJ2-1, with D possibly TRBD2 on 6 matching bases. The germline gives CDR1 MNHEY, CDR2 SVGAGI. The V and J ends lost 6 bases and 1 base respectively, with 13 bases between them. This CDR3 is built from 15 residues.

V is TRBV7-8 and J is TRBJ1-3, with D possibly matching TRBD1 (5 bases). Germline V gives CDR1 SGHVS, CDR2 FQNEAQ. Trimming shortened V by 5 bases and J by 1 base, and 15 bases separated the two germline ends. The CDR3 consists of 16 residues. CDR3 in amino acids: CASSQGVLRSGNTIYF. For the CDR3, the DNA is TGTGCCAGCAGCCAAGGGGTGCTGAGATCTGGAAACACCATATATTTT.

This sequence joins TRBV7-2 and TRBJ1-5; TRBD1 aligns across 9 bases. CDR1 and CDR2 from the germline V gene are SGHTA and FQGNSA. Germline trimming cut 7 bases from V and 5 bases from J; bases unmatched to any gene: 6. This CDR3 has 14 residues. The CDR3 protein is CASTEGTGYQPQHF. In DNA form, the CDR3 reads TGTGCCAGCACCGAGGGGACAGGGTATCAGCCCCAGCATTTT.